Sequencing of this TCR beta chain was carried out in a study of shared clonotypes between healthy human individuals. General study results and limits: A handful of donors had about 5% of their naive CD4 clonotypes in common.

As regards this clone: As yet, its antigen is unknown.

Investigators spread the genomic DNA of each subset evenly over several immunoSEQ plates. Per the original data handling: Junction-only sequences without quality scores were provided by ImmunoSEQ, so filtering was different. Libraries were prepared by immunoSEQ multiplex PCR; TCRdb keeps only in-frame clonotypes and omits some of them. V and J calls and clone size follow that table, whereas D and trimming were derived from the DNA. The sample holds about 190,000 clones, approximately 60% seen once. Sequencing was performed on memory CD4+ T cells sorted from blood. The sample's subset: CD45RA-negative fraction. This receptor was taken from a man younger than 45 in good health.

The DNA for the CDR3 is TGTGCCAGCAGCCCGGGCCCAAACACTGAAGCTTTCTTT. It translates to CASSPGPNTEAFF. The chain combines TRBV5-6 with TRBJ1-1, with D uncertain. CDR3 size: 13 residues. V was clipped by 4 bases and J by 2 bases, with 9 bases between them. Germline lookup yields CDR1 SGHDT and CDR2 YYEEEE.